Shown below are 10 T cell receptor beta chains from a single sample sequenced in a study of blood T cell repertoires in COVID-19. Here immunoSEQ multiplex PCR was the method, and the copy in TCRdb shows in-frame clones only, minus some. This table holds 150,000 to 200,000 clones, roughly 88% found once. Input material: peripheral blood. The receptors were sampled from a man between 18 and 35 years old with acute or convalescent COVID-19.

The genes are TRBV10-1 and TRBJ1-2; TRBD1 aligns across 9 bases. V was pared by 7 bases and J by 4 bases, with 10 bases of the junction left unmatched. This CDR3 is 15 amino acids long. CDR1 is WNHNN and CDR2 is SYGVQD in the germline V gene (reference sequence). This CDR3 reads CASIPQRDRVYGYTF. CDR3 DNA: TGCGCCAGCATTCCCCAACGGGACAGGGTCTATGGCTACACCTTC.

The J gene is TRBJ2-1, the V gene TRBV9; D is unresolved. CDR1 SGDLS and CDR2 YYNGEE come from the germline V gene. The CDR3 runs 17 residues. The V end lost 0 bases, the J end lost 4 bases, and 17 bases lay between the germline ends. For the CDR3, the DNA is TGTGCCAGCAGCGTAGCCCCCGCGGATAGAATATACAATGAGCAGTTCTTC. Its protein is CASSVAPADRIYNEQFF.

This clone was seen just once. The chain couples TRBV14 to TRBJ2-1; 7 nucleotides agree with TRBD1. Germline CDR1 reads SGHDN; CDR2 reads FVKESK. The CDR3 is 15 amino acids. After removal of 4 bases from V and 6 bases from J, the junction contained 9 bases not matched to a gene. CDR3 amino acids: CASSLLSTGLNEQFF. For the CDR3, the DNA is TGTGCCAGCAGCCTACTCTCGACAGGGCTCAATGAGCAGTTCTTC.

V and J are TRBV30 and TRBJ1-2; a weak D match, TRBD1 (5 bases). CDR3 size: 13 residues. Trimming cost V 4 bases and J 0 bases, with 9 bases left between them. Germline V gives CDR1 GTSNPN, CDR2 SVGIG (reference sequence). The CDR3 is CAWTGPPNYGYTF. The CDR3 DNA is TGTGCCTGGACAGGGCCGCCTAACTATGGCTACACCTTC.

This clone was seen only once. The chain couples TRBV5-6 to TRBJ2-7; 9 bases are shared with TRBD1. CDR3 length: 15 amino acids. The J segment lost 7 bases and the V segment lost 3 bases, leaving 11 bases of the junction unmatched. Germline assignment: CDR1 SGHDT and CDR2 YYEEEE. The CDR3 here is CASSYRDRASGEQYF. CDR3 DNA sequence: TGTGCCAGCAGCTACCGGGACAGGGCATCTGGGGAGCAGTACTTC. The entire variable domain, with the rest obtained from reference TRBV5-6 and TRBJ2-7, is as follows: DAGVTQSPTHLIKTRGQQVTLRCSPKSGHDTVSWYQQALGQGPQFIFQYYEEEERQRGNFPDRFSGHQFPNYSSELNVNALLLGDSALYLCASSYRDRASGEQYFGPGTRLTVT.

The rearrangement uses TRBV12-3 or TRBV12-4 and TRBJ2-1; no clear D gene. This CDR3 has 13 amino acids. Between the trimmed V and J ends, which lost 5 bases and 9 bases, there was a span of 14 bases. The CDR3 here is CASSRVRIGEQFF. The CDR3 DNA sequence: TGTGCCAGCAGTCGGGTCCGTATAGGTGAGCAGTTCTTC.

This sequence joins TRBV19 and TRBJ2-5; 10 positions match TRBD1. This CDR3 spans 16 amino acids. Germline V CDR1 and CDR2: LNHDA, SQIVND (reference sequence). V lost 6 bases to trimming and J lost 2 bases; unmatched junction nucleotides: 9. The CDR3 loop is CASSLRDRGEQETQYF. In DNA, the CDR3 is TGTGCCAGTAGCCTTCGGGACAGGGGCGAGCAAGAGACCCAGTACTTC.

The chain combines TRBV11-2 with TRBJ1-1; D gene uncertain. The germline V gene has CDR1 SGHAT and CDR2 FQNNGV. The germline V and J ends were trimmed by 5 bases and 3 bases, with 19 bases remaining between them. CDR3 length equals 16 residues. This CDR3 is CASSLPTMTGYTEAFF. As DNA, the CDR3 is TGTGCCAGCAGCCTACCCACGATGACGGGTTACACTGAAGCTTTCTTT.

This clone has only a few counts. V is TRBV6-1 and J is TRBJ2-6; TRBD1 aligns across 7 bases. The trim removed 3 bases at V and 2 bases at J, leaving 1 base unmatched. The germline CDR1 and CDR2 sequences are MNHNS and SASEGT. The CDR3 has 15 amino acids. The CDR3 sequence: CASSDQGAGANVLTF. The CDR3 DNA follows: TGTGCCAGCAGTGATCAGGGGGCTGGGGCCAACGTCCTGACTTTC.

The V call is TRBV6-5, the J call TRBJ2-7, with D possibly matching TRBD2 (6 bases). CDR3 size: 14 residues. V lost 6 bases and J 7 bases, leaving 19 bases between the germline ends. Germline-derived CDR1 and CDR2 are MNHEY and SVGAGI. CDR3 in DNA: TGTGCCAGCAGGGAGGGACCCTCTACCGGGGAGCAGTACTTC. This translates into CASREGPSTGEQYF.